This record looks at one T cell receptor beta chain sequence and its context. What it recognizes is unknown. After autologous stem cell transplantation all patients relapsed, and prior brentuximab vedotin exposure differed between cohorts. This record comes from a study of PD-1 blockade in classical Hodgkin lymphoma. Whole-study context: A 3 mg/kg intravenous dose of nivolumab was received by patients every 2 weeks.

Sequencing was performed with immunoSEQ multiplex PCR; in TCRdb, only in-frame clones are kept and a portion is missing. This table holds 55,000 to 65,000 clones, 80% to 90% found once. Trimming stripped 0 bases from V and 1 base from J, with 2 bases between. The CDR3 sequence is 13 residues long. CDR1 is SGHDT and CDR2 is YYEEEE in the germline V gene. Overall study findings and caveats: Excluded were patients who started nivolumab under 1 year after ASCT, a group that had lower diversity. The baseline diversity of complete responders showed similarity to that of newly diagnosed patients.

This clonotype was obtained from a human donor with classical Hodgkin lymphoma. The sequencing here drew on peripheral blood mononuclear cells (PBMCs), taken at baseline. This rearrangement joins TRBV5-6 to TRBJ1-5; D remains ambiguous. CDR3 sequence reads: CASSLGSNQPQHF. The CDR3 DNA reads TGTGCCAGCAGCTTGGGCAGCAATCAGCCCCAGCATTTT.